This T cell receptor (beta chain) appears in the sequencing data of a study of blood T cell repertoires in COVID-19. Turning to the study itself: COVID-19 samples collected from the United States, Italy and Spain covered acute and convalescent phases. The cDNA or gDNA used as material had been derived from T cells, B-cell-depleted T cells, or PBMCs.

In Seattle, patients joined the study during active infection and were tracked longitudinally. Source study methods: Scientists estimated how many nucleated cells there were by amplifying reference gene primers. TCRdb keeps only in-frame clones here, not all; method: immunoSEQ multiplex PCR. The DNA was the basis for D and trimming; V, J and clone size are from that table. The sample consists of 300,000 to 400,000 clones, around 87% of them appearing once. The CDR3 consists of 12 residues. The germline gives CDR1 LNHDA, CDR2 SQIVND (reference sequence). V gave up 3 bases and J gave up 9 bases, with 12 bases separating them.

This rearrangement joins TRBV19 to TRBJ2-7, with D tentatively TRBD2 (5 bases). Sequencing was carried out using peripheral blood. The clonotype was recovered from a woman aged 45-65 years with COVID-19, enrolled during active disease. The CDR3 spells CASSMSSGGQYF. CDR3 bases: TGTGCCAGTAGTATGTCCTCCGGAGGGCAGTACTTC.